This T cell receptor beta chain was identified during a study of regulatory T cells in long-lasting Graves disease. Sequencing libraries for TCR beta were prepared with iRepertoire HTBI primers and Arm-PCR of CDR3 regions. Each CDR3 protein is one row after TCRdb ran MiXCR on the multiplex PCR reads. Among about 660,000 distinct CDR3 sequences listed, 30% were seen once. Time point of the sample: persistent/refractory GD, antithyroid drugs over 5 years with positive TRAb. The TCR library was prepared using RNA isolated from PBMCs. The sample here was peripheral blood mononuclear cells (PBMCs), taken when the disease was refractory, from a patient treated with antithyroid drugs. This TCR derives from a female donor with Graves disease.

CDR3 amino acids: CASSGGQGANYGYTF. CDR3 sequence (DNA): TGTGCCAGCAGCGGGGGACAGGGGGCGAACTATGGCTACACCTTC. The chain is built from TRBV7-9 and TRBJ1-2, with TRBD1 matching 12 bases. Germline lookup yields CDR1 SEHNR and CDR2 FQNEAQ (reference sequence). The J segment lost 2 bases and the V segment lost 5 bases, leaving 3 bases of the junction unmatched. The CDR3 sequence is 15 residues long.